The text below deals with one T cell receptor (beta chain). What it binds is not known. Documented time point: week 3, after first cycle of checkpoint inhibitor. At 12 weeks after first infusion, RECIST 1.1 defined response for most patients. Each bulk PBMC sample had around 360 ng DNA loaded. Using immunoSEQ multiplex PCR, the repertoire was profiled, and TCRdb retains in-frame clones only, with some absent. The table has under 15,000 clones, about nine tenths seen once. The record originates from a study of blood T cell dynamics during melanoma immunotherapy. This CDR3 is 15 amino acids long. The germline V gene has CDR1 MNHEY and CDR2 SVGAGI. Unmatched junction bases numbered 10, after V lost 5 bases and J lost 6 bases. Study outcomes and limitations: PBMC repertoires of eventual disease-control patients split at W3 into clonality or diversity gains.

The receptor was derived from a human donor with melanoma. This material consisted of blood, taken from a patient treated with checkpoint blockade. V and J are TRBV6-5 and TRBJ1-5, with 7 bases identical to TRBD1. The CDR3 is CASSPRTGRLQPQHF. For the CDR3, the DNA is TGTGCCAGCAGTCCACGGACAGGACGGCTTCAGCCCCAGCATTTT.